The source of this T cell receptor (beta chain) is a study of radiation and T cells in renal cell carcinoma. Germline CDR1 and CDR2: MNHEY and SMNVEV (reference sequence). The CDR3 is made up of 13 amino acids. The V end lost 5 bases, the J end lost 6 bases, and 11 bases lay between the germline ends. TCRdb's copy holds only in-frame clones and misses some; the assay was immunoSEQ multiplex PCR. This sample yields under 100,000 clones, of which around 84% are seen a single time; approximately 7.7% belongs to the top ten. Time point of the sample: blood 4 weeks post-SBRT, at nephrectomy. Treatment given: 15 Gy SBRT to primary tumor, nephrectomy 4 weeks later. Nephrectomy followed 15 Gy stereotactic body radiation by 4 weeks.

The chain uses TRBV27 and TRBJ2-1; D is perhaps TRBD1 (5 bases). Sequencing was performed on blood, taken from a patient whose treatment included radiotherapy and nephrectomy. The receptor was isolated from a man between 60 and 75 years old with renal cell carcinoma. The CDR3 protein is CASSANRPNEQFF. The DNA for the CDR3 is TGTGCCAGCAGTGCGAACAGGCCCAATGAGCAGTTCTTC.